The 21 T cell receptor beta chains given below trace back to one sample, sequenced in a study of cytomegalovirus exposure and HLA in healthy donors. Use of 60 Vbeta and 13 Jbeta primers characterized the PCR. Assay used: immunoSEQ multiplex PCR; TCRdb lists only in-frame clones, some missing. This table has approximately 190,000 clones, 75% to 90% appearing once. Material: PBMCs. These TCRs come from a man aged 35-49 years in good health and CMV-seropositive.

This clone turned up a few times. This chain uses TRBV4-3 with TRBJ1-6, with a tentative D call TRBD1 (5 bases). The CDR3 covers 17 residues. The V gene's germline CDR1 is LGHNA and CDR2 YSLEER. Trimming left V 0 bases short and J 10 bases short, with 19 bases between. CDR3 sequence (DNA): TGCGCCAGCAGCCAAGAGGGTTTGTCGGCAGGGAAATCACCCCTCCACTTT. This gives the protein CASSQEGLSAGKSPLHF.

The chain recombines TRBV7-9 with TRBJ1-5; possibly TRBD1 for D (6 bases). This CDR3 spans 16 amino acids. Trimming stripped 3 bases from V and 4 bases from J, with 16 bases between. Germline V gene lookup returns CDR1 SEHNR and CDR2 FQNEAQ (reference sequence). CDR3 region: CASSFWAVQGNQPQHF. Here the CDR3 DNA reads TGTGCCAGCAGCTTCTGGGCTGTGCAGGGGAATCAGCCCCAGCATTTT.

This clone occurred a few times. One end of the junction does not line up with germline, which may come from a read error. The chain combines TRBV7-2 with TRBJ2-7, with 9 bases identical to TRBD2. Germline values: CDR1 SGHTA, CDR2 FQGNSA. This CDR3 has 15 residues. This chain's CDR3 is CASSIAGDRLYEQYF. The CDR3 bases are TGTGCCAGCAGCATAGCGGGAGACCGGCTCTACGAGCAGTACTTC.

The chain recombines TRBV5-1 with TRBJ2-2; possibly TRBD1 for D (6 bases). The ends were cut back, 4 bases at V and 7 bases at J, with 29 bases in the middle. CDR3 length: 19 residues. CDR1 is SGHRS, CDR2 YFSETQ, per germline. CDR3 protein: CASSLPVGGKGVVNGELFF. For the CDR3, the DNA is TGCGCCAGCAGCCTCCCTGTCGGCGGCAAGGGGGTTGTCAACGGGGAGCTGTTTTTT.

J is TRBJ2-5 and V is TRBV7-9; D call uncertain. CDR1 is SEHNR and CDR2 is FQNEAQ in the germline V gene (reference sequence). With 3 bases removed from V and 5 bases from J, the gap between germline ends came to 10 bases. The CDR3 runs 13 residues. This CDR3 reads CASSFARSETQYF. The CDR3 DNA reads TGTGCCAGCAGCTTCGCTAGGTCGGAGACCCAGTACTTC.

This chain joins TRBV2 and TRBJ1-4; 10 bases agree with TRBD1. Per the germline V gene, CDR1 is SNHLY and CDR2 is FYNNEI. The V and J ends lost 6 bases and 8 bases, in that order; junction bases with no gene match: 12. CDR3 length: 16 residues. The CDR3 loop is CASRRDRGLLLEKLFF. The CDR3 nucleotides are TGTGCCAGCAGGCGGGACAGGGGACTGCTCTTGGAAAAACTGTTTTTT.

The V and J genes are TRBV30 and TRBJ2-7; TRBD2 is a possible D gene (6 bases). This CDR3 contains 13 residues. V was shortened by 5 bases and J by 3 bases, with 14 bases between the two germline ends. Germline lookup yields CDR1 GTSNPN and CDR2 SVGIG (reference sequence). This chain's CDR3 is CAWLGRTNYEQYF. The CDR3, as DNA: TGTGCCTGGCTCGGCCGGACTAACTACGAGCAGTACTTC.

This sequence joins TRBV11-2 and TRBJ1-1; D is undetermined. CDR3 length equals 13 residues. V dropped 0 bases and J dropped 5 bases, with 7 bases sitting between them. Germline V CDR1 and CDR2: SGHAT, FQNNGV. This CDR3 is CASSLDLGTEAFF. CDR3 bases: TGTGCCAGCAGCTTAGATCTAGGAACTGAAGCTTTCTTT.

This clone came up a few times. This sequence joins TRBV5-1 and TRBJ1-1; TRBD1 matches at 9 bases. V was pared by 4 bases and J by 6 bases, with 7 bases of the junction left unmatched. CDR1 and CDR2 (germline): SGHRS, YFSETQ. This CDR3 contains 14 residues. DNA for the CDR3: TGCGCCAGCAGCCGGGGACAGGGAAGGGCTGAAGCTTTCTTT. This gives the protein CASSRGQGRAEAFF.

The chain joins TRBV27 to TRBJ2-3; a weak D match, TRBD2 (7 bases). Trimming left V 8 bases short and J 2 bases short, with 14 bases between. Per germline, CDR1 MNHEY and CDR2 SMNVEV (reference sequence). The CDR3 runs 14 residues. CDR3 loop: CASGGAYITDTQYF. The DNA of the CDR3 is TGTGCCAGCGGGGGGGCTTACATCACAGATACGCAGTATTTT.

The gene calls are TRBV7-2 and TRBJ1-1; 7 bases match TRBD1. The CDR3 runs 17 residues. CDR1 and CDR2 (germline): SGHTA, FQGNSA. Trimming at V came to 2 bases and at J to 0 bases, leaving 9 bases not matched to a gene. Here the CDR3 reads CASSLLGGPLMNTEAFF. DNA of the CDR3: TGTGCCAGCAGCTTATTAGGGGGCCCTCTTATGAACACTGAAGCTTTCTTT.

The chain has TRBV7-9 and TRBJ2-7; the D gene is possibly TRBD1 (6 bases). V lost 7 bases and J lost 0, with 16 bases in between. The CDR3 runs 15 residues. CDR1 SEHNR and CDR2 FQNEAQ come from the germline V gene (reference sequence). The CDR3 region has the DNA TGTGCCAGCAACCCGCCGGGGACATCCTCCTACGAGCAGTACTTC. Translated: CASNPPGTSSYEQYF.

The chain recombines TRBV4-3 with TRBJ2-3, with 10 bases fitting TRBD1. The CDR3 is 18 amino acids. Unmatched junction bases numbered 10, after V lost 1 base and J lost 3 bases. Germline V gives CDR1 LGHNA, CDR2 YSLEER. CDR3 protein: CASSQGLTGGSGTDTQYF. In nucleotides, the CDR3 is TGCGCCAGCAGCCAAGGCCTGACAGGGGGCAGTGGGACAGATACGCAGTATTTT.

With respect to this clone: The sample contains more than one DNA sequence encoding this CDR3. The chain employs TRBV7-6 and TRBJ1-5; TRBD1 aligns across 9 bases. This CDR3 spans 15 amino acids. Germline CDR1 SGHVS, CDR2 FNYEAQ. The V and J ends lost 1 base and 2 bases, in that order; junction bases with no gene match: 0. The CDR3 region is CASSLGTGGNQPQHF. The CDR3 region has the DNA TGTGCCAGCAGCTTAGGGACAGGGGGCAATCAGCCCCAGCATTTT.

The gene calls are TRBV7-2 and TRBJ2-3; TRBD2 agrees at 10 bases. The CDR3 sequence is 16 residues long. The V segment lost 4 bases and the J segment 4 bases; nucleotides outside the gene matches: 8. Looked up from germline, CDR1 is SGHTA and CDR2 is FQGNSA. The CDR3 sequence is CASSSERGGYADTQYF. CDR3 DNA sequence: TGTGCCAGCAGCTCCGAGCGGGGGGGCTATGCAGATACGCAGTATTTT.

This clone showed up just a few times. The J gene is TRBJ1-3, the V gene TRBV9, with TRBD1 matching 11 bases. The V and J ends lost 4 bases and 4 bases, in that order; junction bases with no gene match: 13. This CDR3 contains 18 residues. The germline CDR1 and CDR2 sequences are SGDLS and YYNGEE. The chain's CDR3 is CASSSGPRTGGIGNTIYF. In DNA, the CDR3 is TGTGCCAGCAGCTCGGGCCCCCGGACAGGGGGCATCGGAAACACCATATATTTT.

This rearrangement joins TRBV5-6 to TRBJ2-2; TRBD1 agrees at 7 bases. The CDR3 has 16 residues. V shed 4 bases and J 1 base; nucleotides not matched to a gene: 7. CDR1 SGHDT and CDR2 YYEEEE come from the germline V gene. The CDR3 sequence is CASSLFRDRNTGELFF. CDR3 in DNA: TGTGCCAGCAGCCTCTTCCGGGACAGGAACACCGGGGAGCTGTTTTTT.

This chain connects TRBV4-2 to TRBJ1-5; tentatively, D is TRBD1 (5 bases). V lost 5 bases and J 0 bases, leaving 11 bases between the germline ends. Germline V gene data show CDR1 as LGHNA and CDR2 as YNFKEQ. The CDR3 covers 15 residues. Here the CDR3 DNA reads TGTGCCAGCAGCTCTCCAGGGATTAGCAATCAGCCCCAGCATTTT. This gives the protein CASSSPGISNQPQHF.

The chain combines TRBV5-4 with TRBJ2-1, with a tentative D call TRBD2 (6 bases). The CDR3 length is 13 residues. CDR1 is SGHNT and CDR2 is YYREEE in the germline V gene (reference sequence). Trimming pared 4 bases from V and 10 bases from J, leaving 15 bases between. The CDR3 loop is CASSLGTLGEQFF. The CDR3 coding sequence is TGTGCCAGCAGCCTTGGGACTTTGGGAGAGCAGTTCTTC.

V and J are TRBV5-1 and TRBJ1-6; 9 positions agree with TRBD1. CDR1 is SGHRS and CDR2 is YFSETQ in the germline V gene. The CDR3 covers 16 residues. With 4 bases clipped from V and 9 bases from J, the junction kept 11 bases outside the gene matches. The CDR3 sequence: CASSEREGQGSSPLHF. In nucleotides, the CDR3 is TGCGCCAGCAGCGAGCGGGAGGGACAGGGTTCTTCACCCCTCCACTTT.

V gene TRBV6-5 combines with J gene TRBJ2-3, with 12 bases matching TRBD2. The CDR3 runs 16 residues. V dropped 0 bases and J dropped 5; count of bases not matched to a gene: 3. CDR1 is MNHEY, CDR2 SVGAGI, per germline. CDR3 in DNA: TGTGCCAGCAGTTACTCGCTAGCGGGGGGGCAAGATACGCAGTATTTT. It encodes CASSYSLAGGQDTQYF.